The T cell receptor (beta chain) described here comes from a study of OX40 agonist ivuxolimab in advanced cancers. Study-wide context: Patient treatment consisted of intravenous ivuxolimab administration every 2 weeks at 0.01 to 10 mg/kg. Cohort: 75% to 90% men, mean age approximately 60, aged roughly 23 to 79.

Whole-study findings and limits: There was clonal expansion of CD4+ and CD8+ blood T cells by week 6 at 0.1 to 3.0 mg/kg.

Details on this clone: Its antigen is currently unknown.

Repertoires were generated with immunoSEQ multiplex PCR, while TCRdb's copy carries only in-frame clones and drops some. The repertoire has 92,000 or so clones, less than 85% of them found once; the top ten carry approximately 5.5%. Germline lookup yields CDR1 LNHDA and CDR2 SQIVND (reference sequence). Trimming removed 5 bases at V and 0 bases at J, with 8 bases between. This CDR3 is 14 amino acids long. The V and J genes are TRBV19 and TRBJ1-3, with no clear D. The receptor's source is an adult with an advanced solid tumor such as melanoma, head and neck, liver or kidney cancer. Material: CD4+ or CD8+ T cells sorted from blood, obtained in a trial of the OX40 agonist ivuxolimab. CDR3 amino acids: CASSSGSSGNTIYF. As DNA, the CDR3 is TGTGCCAGTAGTTCTGGATCCTCTGGAAACACCATATATTTT.